Listed here are 22 T cell receptor beta chains from one sample, sequenced in a study of spatial heterogeneity in lung cancer. Time point noted: sample taken at primary tumor resection. Whole RNA, isolated from tumor, nontumor lung or frozen PBMC, was sequenced without prior sorting. TCRdb re-derived calls from the 5' RACE reads in MiXCR, one entry per CDR3 protein. The repertoire has tens of thousands of distinct CDR3 sequences, more than 10% of them found once; the top ten carry under 50%. Source: PBMCs, taken at surgery. The receptors originated from a male donor with early-stage non-small cell lung cancer.

This clonotype was observed many times. The chain employs TRBV6-2 or TRBV6-3 and TRBJ2-7; D uncertain. The CDR3 loop spans 11 amino acids. V lost 6 bases to trimming and J lost 4 bases, with 7 bases between them. Germline loops: CDR1 MNHEY, CDR2 SVGEGT. The DNA for the CDR3 is TGTGCCAGCAGCCACAGATACGAGCAGTACTTC. This encodes CASSHRYEQYF.

This clonotype appeared many times. This chain joins TRBV6-5 and TRBJ2-2, with D uncertain. The germline V and J ends were trimmed by 7 bases and 3 bases, with 12 bases remaining between them. CDR1 and CDR2 (germline): MNHEY, SVGAGI. The CDR3 runs 14 residues. The CDR3 nucleotides are TGTGCCAGCACGTGGGTAATTGACACCGGGGAGCTGTTTTTT. It encodes CASTWVIDTGELFF.

This clonotype was found many times. The chain joins TRBV21-1 to TRBJ2-7; TRBD2, the D gene given by the table, was not confirmed from the DNA. TRBV21-1 is designated a pseudogene. The CDR3 contains 14 residues. In DNA, the CDR3 is TGTGCCAAGATCGGGACGGCGGACTCCTACGAGCAGTACTTC. Its translation is CAKIGTADSYEQYF.

The chain combines TRBV24-1 with TRBJ2-4, with 7 bases lining up with TRBD1. CDR1 is KGHDR and CDR2 is SFDVKD in the germline V gene. The CDR3 loop spans 14 amino acids. The J segment lost 5 bases and the V segment lost 3 bases, leaving 3 bases of the junction unmatched. In DNA form, the CDR3 reads TGTGCCACCAGTGATACGGGACAGCAAAACATTCAGTACTTC. This gives the protein CATSDTGQQNIQYF.

This clonotype has only a few counts. Here the CDR3 omits its conserved ending phenylalanine or tryptophan, so a read error is the likely source. The DNA is left out, because the CDR3 cannot be placed on it with certainty; the CDR3 is given as TCRdb lists it. The chain joins TRBV7-6 to TRBJ2-3; the table's D call of TRBD1 was not tested on the DNA. Germline CDR1 and CDR2: SGHVS and FNYEAQ. From its first to its last residue, the CDR3 has 9 amino acids. Here the CDR3 reads CASSLPQGI.

A word on this clonotype: A junction boundary mismatches the germline segment, possibly from a read error. The V and J genes are TRBV14 and TRBJ2-4, with 13 nucleotides matching TRBD2. The germline gives CDR1 SGHDN, CDR2 FVKESK. The CDR3 is 16 amino acids. CDR3 loop: CANSQGLAGDGNIQYF. The DNA for the CDR3 is TGTGCCAACAGCCAAGGACTAGCGGGAGACGGAAACATTCAGTACTTC.

The rearrangement uses TRBV7-3 and TRBJ1-4; possibly TRBD1 for D (5 bases). This CDR3 has 17 residues. V gave up 3 bases and J gave up 4 bases, with 18 bases separating them. Germline loops: CDR1 SGHTA, CDR2 FQGTGA. The CDR3 spells CASSLRQGGTFNEKLFF. The CDR3 bases are TGTGCCAGCAGCTTGCGCCAGGGAGGAACCTTTAATGAAAAACTGTTTTTT. Full variable domain (outside the CDR3, taken from reference TRBV7-3 and TRBJ1-4): GAGVSQTPSNKVTEKGKYVELRCDPISGHTALYWYRQSLGQGPEFLIYFQGTGAADDSGLPNDRFFAVRPEGSVSTLKIQRTERGDSAVYLCASSLRQGGTFNEKLFFGSGTQLSVL.

This sequence joins TRBV5-8 and TRBJ1-2; D remains unclear. CDR3 length: 13 residues. V lost 2 bases and J 2 bases, leaving 7 bases between the germline ends. The germline gives CDR1 SGHTS, CDR2 YDEGEE. CDR3 in amino acids: CASSFQRNYGYTF. The CDR3, as DNA: TGTGCCAGCAGCTTCCAGAGAAACTATGGCTACACCTTC.

The chain couples TRBV7-9 to TRBJ2-2, with 7 bases fitting TRBD1. J lost 12 bases, V lost 4 bases, and 8 bases had no gene match. Per germline, CDR1 SEHNR and CDR2 FQNEAQ (reference sequence). This CDR3 spans 13 amino acids. Here the CDR3 DNA reads TGTGCCAGCAGCTCCTTTGAGGGGGCCCAGCTGTTTTTT. Its protein is CASSSFEGAQLFF.

The sample holds a few counts of this clonotype. V usage is TRBV5-1 and J usage is TRBJ2-7, with 12 bases aligning to TRBD1. Germline V gene sequence: CDR1 SGHRS, CDR2 YFSETQ. The length of the CDR3 is 15 residues. V lost 5 bases and J lost 2; bases outside the gene matches: 5. The CDR3 here is CASRQGQGAPYEQYF. For the CDR3, the DNA is TGCGCCAGCAGACAGGGACAGGGGGCTCCCTACGAGCAGTACTTC.

This clonotype was counted only a few times. The chain couples TRBV6-6 to TRBJ2-7; 8 bases are a match to TRBD1. The CDR3 has 18 amino acids. The ends lost 4 bases at V and 3 bases at J; junction bases unmatched: 17. Germline V lookup: CDR1 MNHNY, CDR2 SVGAGI (reference sequence). The CDR3 DNA is TGTGCCAGCAGTTGGTACGTTCACCGGGACAGGAAACTCTACGAGCAGTACTTC. It yields the protein CASSWYVHRDRKLYEQYF.

This clonotype was seen a few times. The chain carries TRBV20-1 and TRBJ2-2; 11 positions match TRBD2. Germline assignment: CDR1 DFQATT and CDR2 SNEGSKA (reference sequence). This CDR3 has 14 amino acids. After removal of 5 bases from V and 6 bases from J, the junction contained 5 bases not matched to a gene. The CDR3 DNA reads TGCAGTGCTTACGGGACTAGCGGACCCGGGGAGCTGTTTTTT. It encodes CSAYGTSGPGELFF.

This clonotype was recorded many times. V usage is TRBV29-1 and J usage is TRBJ1-1; 9 bases agree with TRBD1. V lost 8 bases to trimming and J lost 7 bases; unmatched junction nucleotides: 11. CDR3 length equals 13 residues. Germline CDR1 is SQVTM and CDR2 is ANQGSEA. CDR3 protein: CSMDRGRAGEAFF. CDR3 nucleotide sequence: TGCAGCATGGACAGGGGAAGGGCTGGTGAAGCTTTCTTT.

The rearrangement joins TRBV6-5 to TRBJ2-3, with 9 bases aligning to TRBD2. Germline V gene data show CDR1 as MNHEY and CDR2 as SVGAGI. The CDR3 covers 17 residues. V shed 2 bases, J shed 4 bases, and the junction held 10 bases outside the gene matches. As DNA, the CDR3 is TGTGCCAGCAGTTACATCCCTAGCGGGGTAAAGGCAGATACGCAGTATTTT. It encodes CASSYIPSGVKADTQYF.

V gene TRBV19 combines with J gene TRBJ1-2; 7 nucleotides align to TRBD1. The junction had 4 bases not matched to a gene; V was cut back by 3 bases and J by 6 bases. There are 13 residues in the CDR3. The germline V gene has CDR1 LNHDA and CDR2 SQIVND (reference sequence). CDR3 sequence (DNA): TGTGCCAGTAGTATTACGACAGGGAATGGCTACACCTTC. Protein sequence: CASSITTGNGYTF.

This clonotype was detected ten times or more. This chain links TRBV29-1 with TRBJ2-3, with TRBD1 matching over 8 bases. Germline V gives CDR1 SQVTM, CDR2 ANQGSEA. With 4 bases clipped from V and 5 bases from J, the junction kept 5 bases outside the gene matches. The CDR3 is 13 residues long. Here the CDR3 DNA reads TGCAGCGTTGGACAGGGGAGGAGAGATACGCAGTATTTT. Its translation is CSVGQGRRDTQYF.

The chain couples TRBV27 to TRBJ2-3; 8 positions match TRBD2. CDR3 length: 15 residues. Per germline, CDR1 MNHEY and CDR2 SMNVEV (reference sequence). V trimming: 5 bases; J trimming: 1 base; junction bases outside the gene matches: 5. CDR3 coding DNA: TGTGCCAGCAGTGCGACTAGCGTGCGCACAGATACGCAGTATTTT. Its protein is CASSATSVRTDTQYF.

This clonotype was seen only a few times. This sequence joins TRBV28 and TRBJ2-1, with 7 bases aligning to TRBD1. Germline V gene lookup returns CDR1 MDHEN and CDR2 SYDVKM. This CDR3 has 13 residues. The trim removed 6 bases at V and 7 bases at J, leaving 6 bases unmatched. The CDR3 coding sequence is TGTGCCAGCAGCAACGACAGGGCGAATGAGCAGTTCTTC. It encodes CASSNDRANEQFF.

The chain carries TRBV29-1 and TRBJ2-3; no definite D call. CDR3 length: 12 amino acids. V was pared by 2 bases and J by 1 base, with 4 bases between. Germline CDR1 and CDR2: SQVTM and ANQGSEA. The CDR3 loop is CSVELGTDTQYF. CDR3 sequence (DNA): TGCAGCGTTGAATTAGGCACAGATACGCAGTATTTT.

This clonotype was found many times. The chain is built from TRBV12-3 or TRBV12-4 and TRBJ2-2, with a possible D match to TRBD1 (5 bases). Trimming took 7 bases from V and 4 from J, leaving 10 bases between them. The CDR3 spans 13 residues. The CDR3 reads CASKRGGTGELFF. CDR3 bases: TGTGCCAGCAAAAGGGGCGGCACCGGGGAGCTGTTTTTT.

The chain employs TRBV7-2 and TRBJ2-1; perhaps TRBD2 as D (7 bases). With 5 bases removed from V and 8 bases from J, the gap between germline ends came to 19 bases. Germline V gives CDR1 SGHTA, CDR2 FQGNSA. This CDR3 contains 15 residues. Written as DNA, the CDR3 is TGTGCCAGCAGCCCCGGCGGGGGCCCATGGGATGAGCAGTTCTTC. Its protein is CASSPGGGPWDEQFF. The whole variable domain, filled in from reference TRBV7-2 and TRBJ2-1, reads GAGVSQSPSNKVTEKGKDVELRCDPISGHTALYWYRQSLGQGLEFLIYFQGNSAPDKSGLPSDRFSAERTGGSVSTLTIQRTQQEDSAVYLCASSPGGGPWDEQFFGPGTRLTVL.

For this clonotype: Given a much more abundant clone one base away, this may be a read error. The conserved phenylalanine or tryptophan normally closing the CDR3 is absent here, so this likely arose from a read error. The chain combines TRBV12-3 or TRBV12-4 with TRBJ2-7; D is undetermined. The CDR3 sequence is 12 residues long. Trimming pared 5 bases from V and 0 bases from J, leaving 5 bases between. The CDR3 is CASSRLSYEQYI. The CDR3 DNA follows: TGTGCCAGCAGTCGACTCTCCTACGAGCAGTACATC.